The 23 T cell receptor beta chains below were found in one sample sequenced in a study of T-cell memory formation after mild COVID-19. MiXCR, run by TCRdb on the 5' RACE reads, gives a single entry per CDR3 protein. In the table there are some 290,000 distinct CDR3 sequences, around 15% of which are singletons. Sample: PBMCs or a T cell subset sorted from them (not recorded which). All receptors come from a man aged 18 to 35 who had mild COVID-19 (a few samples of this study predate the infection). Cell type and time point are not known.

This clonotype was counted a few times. The CDR3 is CSARERDGGTDTQYF. The CDR3 coding sequence is TGCAGTGCTAGAGAAAGGGACGGGGGCACAGATACGCAGTATTTT. The chain is built from TRBV20-1 and TRBJ2-3, with D tentatively TRBD1 or TRBD2 (5 bases each). The CDR3 sequence is 15 residues long. In germline, CDR1 is DFQATT, CDR2 SNEGSKA (reference sequence). With 0 bases removed from V and 1 base from J, the gap between germline ends came to 11 bases.

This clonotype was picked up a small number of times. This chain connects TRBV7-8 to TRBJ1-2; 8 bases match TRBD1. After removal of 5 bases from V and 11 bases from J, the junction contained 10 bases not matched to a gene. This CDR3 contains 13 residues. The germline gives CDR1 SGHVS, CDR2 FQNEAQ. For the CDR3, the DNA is TGTGCCAGCAGCGCACGAGACAGGGGAGGGTACACCTTC. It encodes CASSARDRGGYTF.

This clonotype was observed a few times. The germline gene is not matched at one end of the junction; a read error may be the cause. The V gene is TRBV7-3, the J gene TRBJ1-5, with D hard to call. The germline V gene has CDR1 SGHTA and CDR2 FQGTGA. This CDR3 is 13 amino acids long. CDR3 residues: CASSLTSLEPQHF. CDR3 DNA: TGTGCCAGCAGTTTAACTTCCTTGGAGCCCCAGCATTTT.

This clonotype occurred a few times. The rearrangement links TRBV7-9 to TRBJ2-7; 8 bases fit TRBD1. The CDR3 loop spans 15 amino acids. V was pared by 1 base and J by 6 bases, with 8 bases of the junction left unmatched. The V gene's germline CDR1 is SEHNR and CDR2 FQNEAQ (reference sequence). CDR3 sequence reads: CASSLGTGKGFEQYF. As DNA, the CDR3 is TGTGCCAGCAGCTTAGGGACAGGGAAGGGATTCGAGCAGTACTTC. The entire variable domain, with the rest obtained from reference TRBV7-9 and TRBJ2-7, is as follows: DTGVSQNPRHKITKRGQNVTFRCDPISEHNRLYWYRQTLGQGPEFLTYFQNEAQLEKSRLLSDRFSAERPKGSFSTLEIQRTEQGDSAMYLCASSLGTGKGFEQYFGPGTRLTVT.

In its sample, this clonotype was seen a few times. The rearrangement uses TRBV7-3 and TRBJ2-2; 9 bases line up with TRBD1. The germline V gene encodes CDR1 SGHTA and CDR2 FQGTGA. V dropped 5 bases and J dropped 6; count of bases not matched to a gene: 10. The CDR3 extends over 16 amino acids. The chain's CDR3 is CASSKTGGRGPGELFF. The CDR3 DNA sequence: TGTGCCAGCAGCAAAACAGGGGGCAGGGGACCCGGGGAGCTGTTTTTT. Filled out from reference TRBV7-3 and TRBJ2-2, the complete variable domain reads GAGVSQTPSNKVTEKGKYVELRCDPISGHTALYWYRQSLGQGPEFLIYFQGTGAADDSGLPNDRFFAVRPEGSVSTLKIQRTERGDSAVYLCASSKTGGRGPGELFFGEGSRLTVL.

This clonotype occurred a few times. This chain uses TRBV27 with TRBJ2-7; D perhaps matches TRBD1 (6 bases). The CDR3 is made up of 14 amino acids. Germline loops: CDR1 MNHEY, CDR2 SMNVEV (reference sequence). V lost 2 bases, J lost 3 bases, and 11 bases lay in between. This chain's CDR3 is CASSLQGRLYEQYF. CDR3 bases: TGTGCCAGCAGTTTACAGGGGCGTCTCTACGAGCAGTACTTC.

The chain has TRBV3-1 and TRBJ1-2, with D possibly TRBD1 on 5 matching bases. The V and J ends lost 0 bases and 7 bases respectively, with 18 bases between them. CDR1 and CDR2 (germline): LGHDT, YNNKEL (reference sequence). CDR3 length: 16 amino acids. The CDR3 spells CASSQEGRTPGGGYTF. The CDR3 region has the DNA TGTGCCAGCAGCCAAGAAGGGCGGACTCCGGGGGGTGGCTACACCTTC.

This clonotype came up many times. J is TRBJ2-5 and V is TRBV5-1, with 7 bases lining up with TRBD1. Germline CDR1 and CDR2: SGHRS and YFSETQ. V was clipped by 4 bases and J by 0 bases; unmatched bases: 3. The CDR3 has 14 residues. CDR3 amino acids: CASSPGQYQETQYF. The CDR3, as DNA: TGCGCCAGCAGCCCGGGACAGTACCAAGAGACCCAGTACTTC.

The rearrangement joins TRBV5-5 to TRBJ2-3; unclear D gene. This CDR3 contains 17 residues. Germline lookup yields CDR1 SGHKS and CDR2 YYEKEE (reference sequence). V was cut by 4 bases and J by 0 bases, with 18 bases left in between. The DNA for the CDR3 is TGTGCCAGCAGCAGCCTTGCCTATACGGATAGCACAGATACGCAGTATTTT. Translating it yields CASSSLAYTDSTDTQYF.

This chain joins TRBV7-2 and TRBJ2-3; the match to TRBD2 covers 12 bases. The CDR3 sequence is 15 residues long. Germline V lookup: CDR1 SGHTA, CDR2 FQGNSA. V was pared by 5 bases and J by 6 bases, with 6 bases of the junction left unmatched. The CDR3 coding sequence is TGTGCCAGCAGCGGACTAGCGGGGCAGAGGGATACGCAGTATTTT. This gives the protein CASSGLAGQRDTQYF.

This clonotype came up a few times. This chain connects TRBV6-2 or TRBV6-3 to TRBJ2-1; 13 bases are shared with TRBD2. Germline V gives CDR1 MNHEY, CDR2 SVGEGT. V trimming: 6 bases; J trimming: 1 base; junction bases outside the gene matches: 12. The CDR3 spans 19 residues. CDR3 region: CASSELAGGPNWSYNEQFF. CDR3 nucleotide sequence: TGTGCCAGCAGCGAACTAGCGGGGGGGCCTAATTGGTCCTACAATGAGCAGTTCTTC.

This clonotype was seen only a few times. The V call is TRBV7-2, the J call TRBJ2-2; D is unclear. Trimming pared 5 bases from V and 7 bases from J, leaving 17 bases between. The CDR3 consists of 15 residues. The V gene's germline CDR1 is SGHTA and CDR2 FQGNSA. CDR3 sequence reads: CASSLLHQVGGELFF. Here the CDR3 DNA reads TGTGCCAGCAGCCTCCTCCACCAAGTAGGCGGGGAGCTGTTTTTT.

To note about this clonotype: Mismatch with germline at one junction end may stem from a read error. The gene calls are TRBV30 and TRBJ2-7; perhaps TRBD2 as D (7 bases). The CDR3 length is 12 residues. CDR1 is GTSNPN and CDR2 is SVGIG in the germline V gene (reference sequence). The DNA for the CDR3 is TGTGCCTGGTGTGTCGGGGGGCCGGAGCAGTACTTC. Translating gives CAWCVGGPEQYF.

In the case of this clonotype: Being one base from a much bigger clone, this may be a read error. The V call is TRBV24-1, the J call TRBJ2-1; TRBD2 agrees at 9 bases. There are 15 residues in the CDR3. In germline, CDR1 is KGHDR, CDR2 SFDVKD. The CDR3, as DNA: TGTGCCACCAATGATTCGGCTAGCGGGAACAATGAGCAGTTCTTC. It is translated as CATNDSASGNNEQFF.

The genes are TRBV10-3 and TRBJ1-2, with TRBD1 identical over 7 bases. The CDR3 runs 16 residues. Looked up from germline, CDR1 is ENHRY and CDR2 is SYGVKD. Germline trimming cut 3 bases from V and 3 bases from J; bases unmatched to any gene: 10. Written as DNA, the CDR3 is TGTGCCATCAGTGACCCTCGACAGGGCCTACACTATGGCTACACCTTC. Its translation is CAISDPRQGLHYGYTF.

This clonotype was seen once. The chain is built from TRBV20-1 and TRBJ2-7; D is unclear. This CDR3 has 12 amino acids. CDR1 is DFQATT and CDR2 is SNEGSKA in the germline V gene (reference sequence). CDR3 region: CSARTASYEQYV. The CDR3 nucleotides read TGCAGCGCAAGAACAGCCTCCTACGAGCAGTACGTC.

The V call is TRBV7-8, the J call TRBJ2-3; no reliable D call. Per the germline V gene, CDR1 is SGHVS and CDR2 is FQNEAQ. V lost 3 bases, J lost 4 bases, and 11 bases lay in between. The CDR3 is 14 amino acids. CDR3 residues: CASSLAFGADTQYF. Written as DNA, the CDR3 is TGTGCCAGCAGCTTGGCGTTTGGTGCAGATACGCAGTATTTT.

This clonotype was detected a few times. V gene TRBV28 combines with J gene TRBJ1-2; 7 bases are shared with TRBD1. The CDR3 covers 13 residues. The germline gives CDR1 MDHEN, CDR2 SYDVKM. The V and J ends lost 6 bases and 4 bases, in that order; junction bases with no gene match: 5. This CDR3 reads CASSLQGLYGYTF. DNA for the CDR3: TGTGCCAGCAGCCTACAGGGGCTCTATGGCTACACCTTC.

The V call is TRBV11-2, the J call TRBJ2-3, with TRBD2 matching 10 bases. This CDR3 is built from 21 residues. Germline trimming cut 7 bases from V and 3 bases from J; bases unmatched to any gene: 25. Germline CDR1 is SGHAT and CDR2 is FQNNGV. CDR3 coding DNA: TGTGCCAGCACCACAAGGCCATCCTTCCCTAGCGGGGGAGGTGGGACAGATACGCAGTATTTT. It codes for CASTTRPSFPSGGGGTDTQYF.

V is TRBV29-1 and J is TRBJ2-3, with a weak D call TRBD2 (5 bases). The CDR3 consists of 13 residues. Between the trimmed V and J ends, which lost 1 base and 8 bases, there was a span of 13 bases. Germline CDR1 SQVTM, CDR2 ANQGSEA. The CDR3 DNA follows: TGCAGCGTTGAAGGCGGGCCCCTGGGTACGCAGTATTTT. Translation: CSVEGGPLGTQYF.

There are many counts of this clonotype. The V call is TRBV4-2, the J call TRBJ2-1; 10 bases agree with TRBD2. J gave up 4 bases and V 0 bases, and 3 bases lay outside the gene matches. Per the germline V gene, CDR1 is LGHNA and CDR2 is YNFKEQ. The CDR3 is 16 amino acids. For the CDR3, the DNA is TGTGCCAGCAGCCAAGATCCAGCGGGGGGGTACAATGAGCAGTTCTTC. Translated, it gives CASSQDPAGGYNEQFF.

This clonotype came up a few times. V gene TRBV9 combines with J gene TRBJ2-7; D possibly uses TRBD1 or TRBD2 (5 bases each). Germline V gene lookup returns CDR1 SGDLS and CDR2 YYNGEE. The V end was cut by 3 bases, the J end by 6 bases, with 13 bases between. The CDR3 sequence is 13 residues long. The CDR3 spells CASSAKFGGEQYF. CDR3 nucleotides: TGTGCCAGCAGCGCCAAGTTTGGGGGCGAGCAGTACTTC.

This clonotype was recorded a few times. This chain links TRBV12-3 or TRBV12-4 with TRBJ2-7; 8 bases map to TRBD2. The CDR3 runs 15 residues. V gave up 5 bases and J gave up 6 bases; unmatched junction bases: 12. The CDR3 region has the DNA TGTGCCAGCAGTCCGGGGGGGCCCCCGTCGGGCGAGCAGTACGTC. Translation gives CASSPGGPPSGEQYV.